What follows are 32 T cell receptor beta chains derived from one specimen sequenced in a study of CD8 T cells in Susac syndrome. It was with random hexamers that roughly 0.45 to 1 ug RNA was reverse transcribed. TCRdb fed the immunoSEQ multiplex PCR reads into MiXCR, producing one record per CDR3 protein. The table records 160,000 or so distinct CDR3 sequences, approximately 94% of them present only once. Sequences were obtained from CD4+ T cells from PBMCs. These receptors came from a human donor with Susac syndrome.

This chain joins TRBV14 and TRBJ1-6; tentative D call: TRBD1 (6 bases). The CDR3 totals 15 residues. Deletions cut 0 bases from V and 6 bases from J, with 9 bases between. Germline V gene sequence: CDR1 SGHDN, CDR2 FVKESK. DNA for the CDR3: TGTGCCAGCAGCCAAGATTCCAGGGGTAATTCACCCCTCCACTTT. Its translation is CASSQDSRGNSPLHF.

This clonotype was picked up one time. This chain links TRBV30 with TRBJ2-5; 9 positions match TRBD2. Germline V lookup: CDR1 GTSNPN, CDR2 SVGIG (reference sequence). This CDR3 is 14 amino acids long. J gave up 5 bases and V 3 bases, and 7 bases lay outside the gene matches. In DNA form, the CDR3 reads TGTGCCTGGAGCGGAGGGGGACTAGCCGAGACCCAGTACTTC. Residues: CAWSGGGLAETQYF.

This rearrangement joins TRBV7-2 to TRBJ2-3, with 7 bases matching TRBD1. In germline, CDR1 is SGHTA, CDR2 FQGNSA. V gave up 5 bases and J gave up 3 bases; unmatched junction bases: 8. The CDR3 is made up of 15 amino acids. The CDR3 here is CASSPKGGRTDTQYF. CDR3 nucleotide sequence: TGTGCCAGCAGCCCTAAAGGGGGCCGGACAGATACGCAGTATTTT. The full variable domain, rest sourced from reference TRBV7-2 and TRBJ2-3, is GAGVSQSPSNKVTEKGKDVELRCDPISGHTALYWYRQSLGQGLEFLIYFQGNSAPDKSGLPSDRFSAERTGGSVSTLTIQRTQQEDSAVYLCASSPKGGRTDTQYFGPGTRLTVL.

The CDR3: CASSPSSLGTYEQYF. Here the CDR3 DNA reads TGCGCCAGCAGCCCCTCAAGTTTAGGGACCTACGAGCAGTACTTC. This chain uses TRBV4-1 with TRBJ2-7; the D is unclear. The CDR3 covers 15 residues. Trimming cost V 4 bases and J 2 bases, with 15 bases left between them. Germline V gene lookup returns CDR1 MGHRA and CDR2 YSYEKL.

The chain recombines TRBV20-1 with TRBJ1-3, with a possible D match to TRBD1 (6 bases). With 6 bases removed from V and 0 bases from J, the gap between germline ends came to 18 bases. CDR1 DFQATT and CDR2 SNEGSKA come from the germline V gene (reference sequence). CDR3 length equals 16 residues. CDR3 residues: CSATMDSLGSGNTIYF. CDR3 nucleotides: TGCAGTGCCACGATGGACAGCCTTGGCTCTGGAAACACCATATATTTT.

This CDR3 is CSVETGGYTF. The CDR3 DNA reads TGCAGCGTTGAAACAGGTGGCTACACCTTC. The gene calls are TRBV29-1 and TRBJ1-2; TRBD1 might be the D (5 bases). Deletions cut 2 bases from V and 7 bases from J, with 5 bases between. The germline V gene has CDR1 SQVTM and CDR2 ANQGSEA. CDR3 size: 10 residues.

J is TRBJ2-7 and V is TRBV29-1, with TRBD1 matching over 9 bases. The V and J ends lost 6 bases and 1 base, in that order; junction bases with no gene match: 7. This CDR3 has 14 residues. The germline CDR1 and CDR2 sequences are SQVTM and ANQGSEA. Here the CDR3 reads CSVTGTGKSYEQYF. CDR3 DNA: TGCAGCGTGACCGGGACAGGGAAATCCTACGAGCAGTACTTC.

The V and J genes are TRBV7-7 and TRBJ2-1; 7 bases match TRBD1. Germline V CDR1 and CDR2: SSHAT, FNYEAQ (reference sequence). This CDR3 contains 11 residues. The CDR3 DNA is TGTGCTAGTTCTTCAGGGGGTGAGCAGTTCTTC. Encoded protein: CASSSGGEQFF.

The CDR3 DNA reads as TGTGCCAGCAGCTTGCCTTGGGGGGAAGGCGAGCAGTACTTC. Translated, it gives CASSLPWGEGEQYF. This sequence joins TRBV5-4 and TRBJ2-7; D possibly corresponds to TRBD2 (6 bases). V lost 1 base and J lost 6, with 14 bases in between. The germline gives CDR1 SGHNT, CDR2 YYREEE (reference sequence). There are 14 residues in the CDR3. The variable domain in full, completed from reference TRBV5-4 and TRBJ2-7, reads ETGVTQSPTHLIKTRGQQVTLRCSSQSGHNTVSWYQQALGQGPQFIFQYYREEENGRGNFPPRFSGLQFPNYSSELNVNALELDDSALYLCASSLPWGEGEQYFGPGTRLTVT.

The CDR3 loop is CSASSRTNTDTQYF. DNA for the CDR3: TGCAGTGCTAGCTCTAGAACCAACACAGATACGCAGTATTTT. This chain uses TRBV20-1 with TRBJ2-3; D is uncertain. CDR1 and CDR2 from the germline V gene are DFQATT and SNEGSKA (reference sequence). Between the trimmed V and J ends, which lost 3 bases and 2 bases, there was a span of 12 bases. The CDR3 covers 14 residues.

J is TRBJ2-2 and V is TRBV13, with TRBD1 as a possible D gene (6 bases). V shed 5 bases and J shed 5 bases, with 15 bases lying between them. CDR3 length equals 15 residues. CDR1 is PRHDT and CDR2 is FYEKMQ in the germline V gene (reference sequence). The DNA of the CDR3 is TGTGCCAGCAGCCCCCGACAGGTCGGGACCGGGGAGCTGTTTTTT. This codes for CASSPRQVGTGELFF.

The chain is built from TRBV20-1 and TRBJ1-4, with 7 bases lining up with TRBD1. CDR1 and CDR2 from the germline V gene are DFQATT and SNEGSKA (reference sequence). J lost 8 bases, V lost 6 bases, and 9 bases had no gene match. The CDR3 is made up of 13 amino acids. CDR3 nucleotide sequence: TGCAGTGCGCGACAGGGATTGAGCGAAAAACTGTTTTTT. Protein: CSARQGLSEKLFF.

The rearrangement uses TRBV3-1 and TRBJ1-6; the D gene is possibly TRBD1 (5 bases). The CDR3 spans 12 residues. V was trimmed by 4 bases and J by 8 bases, leaving 6 bases between them. Germline-derived CDR1 and CDR2 are LGHDT and YNNKEL (reference sequence). The CDR3 loop reads CASSLRDSPLHF. The CDR3 region has the DNA TGTGCCAGCAGCCTCAGGGATTCACCCCTCCACTTT.

J is TRBJ2-5 and V is TRBV7-3; D is perhaps TRBD2 (5 bases). CDR1 is SGHTA and CDR2 is FQGTGA in the germline V gene. The CDR3 is made up of 16 amino acids. Deletions cut 5 bases from V and 5 bases from J, with 21 bases between. CDR3 sequence reads: CASSASLGGGPETQYF. The CDR3 DNA is TGTGCCAGCAGCGCCTCACTAGGAGGAGGTCCGGAGACCCAGTACTTC.

The chain employs TRBV20-1 and TRBJ2-1; 16 nucleotides line up with TRBD2. The length of the CDR3 is 14 residues. Per the germline V gene, CDR1 is DFQATT and CDR2 is SNEGSKA (reference sequence). After removal of 6 bases from V and 10 bases from J, the junction contained 6 bases not matched to a gene. CDR3 sequence (DNA): TGCAGTGCGGGGACTAGCGGGGGGGCCGGGGAGCAGTTCTTC. Protein: CSAGTSGGAGEQFF.

The V and J genes are TRBV18 and TRBJ2-3, with 12 bases that match TRBD2. In germline, CDR1 is KGHSH, CDR2 LQKENI. The CDR3 loop spans 17 amino acids. With V trimmed by 5 bases and J by 2 bases, 8 bases remained unmatched. In DNA, the CDR3 is TGTGCCAGCTCAACACTAGCGGGGGGTCCTTCCACAGATACGCAGTATTTT. This translates into CASSTLAGGPSTDTQYF.

The chain uses TRBV6-1 and TRBJ2-7; 10 bases line up with TRBD1. The V and J ends lost 6 bases and 0 bases, in that order; junction bases with no gene match: 14. CDR3 length: 18 amino acids. CDR1 is MNHNS, CDR2 SASEGT, per germline. CDR3 amino acids: CASSDRGQGEPPSYEQYF. CDR3 DNA sequence: TGTGCCAGCAGCGACAGGGGGCAGGGAGAACCTCCCTCCTACGAGCAGTACTTC.

The sample holds a few counts of this clonotype. This chain joins TRBV4-2 and TRBJ2-3; no firm D call. V lost 0 bases to trimming and J lost 3 bases, with 7 bases between them. Germline V lookup: CDR1 LGHNA, CDR2 YNFKEQ. The CDR3 consists of 14 residues. The CDR3: CASSQDLGTDTQYF. CDR3 sequence (DNA): TGTGCCAGCAGCCAAGATTTGGGGACAGATACGCAGTATTTT.

This clonotype has just one count. The rearrangement uses TRBV6-5 and TRBJ2-7, with D possibly TRBD2 on 5 matching bases. Germline assignment: CDR1 MNHEY and CDR2 SVGAGI. Trimming removed 6 bases from V and 6 bases from J, with 15 bases in between. There are 13 residues in the CDR3. The CDR3 region has the DNA TGTGCCAGCAGGGACTGGGCTGGGCCCGAGCAGTACTTC. It translates to CASRDWAGPEQYF.

The rearrangement links TRBV13 to TRBJ2-6; unclear D gene. Germline loops: CDR1 PRHDT, CDR2 FYEKMQ (reference sequence). The CDR3 spans 18 residues. V gave up 0 bases and J gave up 0 bases, with 12 bases separating them. CDR3 nucleotides: TGTGCCAGCAGCTTAGGTCAGGCCGTCCTCTCTGGGGCCAACGTCCTGACTTTC. Translation: CASSLGQAVLSGANVLTF.

The chain employs TRBV15 and TRBJ1-2; unclear D gene. From germline, CDR1 is LNHNV and CDR2 YYDKDF (reference sequence). The CDR3 contains 12 residues. Trimming left V 4 bases short and J 8 bases short, with 11 bases between. The chain's CDR3 is CATSNRGGGYTF. CDR3 DNA: TGTGCCACCAGCAACCGGGGAGGCGGCTACACCTTC.

The chain is built from TRBV12-3 or TRBV12-4 and TRBJ2-3; 8 nucleotides align to TRBD1. The CDR3 totals 14 residues. V lost 10 bases, J lost 1 base, and 7 bases stayed unmatched. The CDR3: CATKSDRGTDTQYF. The CDR3 region has the DNA TGTGCCACGAAGTCGGACAGGGGCACAGATACGCAGTATTTT.

The CDR3 DNA sequence: TGCAGTGCTAGGCCTACGACAGGGGGCAAAGAGACCCAGTACTTC. It translates to CSARPTTGGKETQYF. The chain recombines TRBV20-1 with TRBJ2-5, with 10 bases fitting TRBD1. With 3 bases clipped from V and 3 bases from J, the junction kept 7 bases outside the gene matches. CDR3 length equals 15 residues. The germline V gene encodes CDR1 DFQATT and CDR2 SNEGSKA (reference sequence).

Notes on this clonotype: Compared with germline, one end of the junction differs, possibly owing to a read error. The V gene is TRBV12-3 or TRBV12-4, the J gene TRBJ2-1; 12 bases align to TRBD2. The CDR3 totals 14 residues. The CDR3 here is CASSLAGGEYEQFF. DNA of the CDR3: TGTGCCAGCAGTCTAGCGGGGGGGGAGTATGAGCAGTTCTTC.

The V and J genes are TRBV5-4 and TRBJ2-1, with 12 bases identical to TRBD2. Germline-derived CDR1 and CDR2 are SGHNT and YYREEE (reference sequence). After removal of 4 bases from V and 0 bases from J, the junction contained 5 bases not matched to a gene. The CDR3 contains 17 residues. The chain's CDR3 is CASSRTSGMSSYNEQFF. Here the CDR3 DNA reads TGTGCCAGCAGCAGGACTAGCGGGATGAGCTCCTACAATGAGCAGTTCTTC.

The CDR3 region is CASSLGAAGELFF. The DNA for the CDR3 is TGTGCCAGCAGTCTCGGGGCTGCCGGGGAGCTGTTTTTT. The J gene is TRBJ2-2, the V gene TRBV12-3 or TRBV12-4; D is possibly TRBD1 or TRBD2 (5 bases each). This CDR3 is 13 amino acids long. Trimming left V 5 bases short and J 6 bases short, with 10 bases between.

The chain employs TRBV18 and TRBJ2-7; 13 bases align to TRBD2. This CDR3 region has 15 residues. Trimming at V came to 3 bases and at J to 2 bases, leaving 1 base not matched to a gene. CDR1 KGHSH and CDR2 LQKENI come from the germline V gene. The CDR3 sequence is CASSPGTSGTYEQYF. The CDR3 nucleotides are TGTGCCAGCTCACCCGGGACTAGCGGGACCTACGAGCAGTACTTC.

The rearrangement links TRBV5-5 to TRBJ1-5; D uncertain. The V gene's germline CDR1 is SGHKS and CDR2 YYEKEE (reference sequence). The CDR3 loop spans 13 amino acids. Trimming shortened V by 1 base and J by 11 bases, and 13 bases separated the two germline ends. This CDR3 reads CASSLLGSLTQHF. CDR3 sequence (DNA): TGTGCCAGCAGCTTGTTGGGCAGTTTGACCCAGCATTTT. The variable domain in full, completed from reference TRBV5-5 and TRBJ1-5, reads DAGVTQSPTHLIKTRGQQVTLRCSPISGHKSVSWYQQVLGQGPQFIFQYYEKEERGRGNFPDRFSARQFPNYSSELNVNALLLGDSALYLCASSLLGSLTQHFGDGTRLSIL.

This clonotype occurred once. The chain couples TRBV10-3 to TRBJ2-7, with TRBD2 as a possible D gene (6 bases). The V gene lost 10 bases and the J gene lost 3 bases, with 16 bases spanning the gap. There are 13 residues in the CDR3. Germline V gene data show CDR1 as ENHRY and CDR2 as SYGVKD. Written as DNA, the CDR3 is TGTGCCACCGGGACTTCGCTGCTCTACGAGCAGTACTTC. This translates into CATGTSLLYEQYF.

This chain uses TRBV3-1 with TRBJ1-2; a possible D gene is TRBD1 (6 bases). Trimming removed 0 bases from V and 7 bases from J, with 9 bases in between. The V gene's germline CDR1 is LGHDT and CDR2 YNNKEL (reference sequence). The CDR3 consists of 13 residues. CDR3 region: CASSQEGGRGYTF. DNA of the CDR3: TGTGCCAGCAGCCAAGAAGGGGGTCGTGGCTACACCTTC. Full variable domain (rest looked up from reference TRBV3-1 and TRBJ1-2): DTAVSQTPKYLVTQMGNDKSIKCEQNLGHDTMYWYKQDSKKFLKIMFSYNNKELIINETVPNRFSPKSPDKAHLNLHINSLELGDSAVYFCASSQEGGRGYTFGSGTRLTVV.

The genes are TRBV29-1 and TRBJ2-3, with 9 bases lining up with TRBD1. The V gene's germline CDR1 is SQVTM and CDR2 ANQGSEA. V trimming: 6 bases; J trimming: 2 bases; junction bases outside the gene matches: 18. This CDR3 has 18 amino acids. The CDR3 DNA follows: TGCAGCGTCGCACCTGAATGGGGGGACAGGGATTACACAGATACGCAGTATTTT. Translating it yields CSVAPEWGDRDYTDTQYF.

The chain has TRBV29-1 and TRBJ1-5, with D maybe TRBD1 (6 bases). The CDR3 length is 13 residues. Germline lookup yields CDR1 SQVTM and CDR2 ANQGSEA. The V end was cut by 3 bases, the J end by 6 bases, with 12 bases between. CDR3 in amino acids: CSVDRGPGQPQHF. CDR3 sequence (DNA): TGCAGCGTTGACAGGGGACCCGGTCAGCCCCAGCATTTT. Based on the CDR3 plus reference TRBV29-1 and TRBJ1-5, the full variable domain is SAVISQKPSRDICQRGTSLTIQCQVDSQVTMMFWYRQQPGQSLTLIATANQGSEATYESGFVIDKFPISRPNLTFSTLTVSNMSPEDSSIYLCSVDRGPGQPQHFGDGTRLSIL.